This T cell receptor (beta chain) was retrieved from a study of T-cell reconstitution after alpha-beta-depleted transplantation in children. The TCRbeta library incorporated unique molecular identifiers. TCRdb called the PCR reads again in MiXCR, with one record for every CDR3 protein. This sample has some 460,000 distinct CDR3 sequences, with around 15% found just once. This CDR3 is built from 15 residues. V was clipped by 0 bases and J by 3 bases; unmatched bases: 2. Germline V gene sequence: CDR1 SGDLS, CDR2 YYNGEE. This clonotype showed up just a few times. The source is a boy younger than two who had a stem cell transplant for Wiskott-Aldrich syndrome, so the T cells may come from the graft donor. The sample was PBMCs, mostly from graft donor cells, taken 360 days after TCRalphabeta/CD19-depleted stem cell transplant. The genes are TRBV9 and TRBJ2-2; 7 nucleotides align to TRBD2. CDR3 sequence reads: CASSVGLAYTGELFF. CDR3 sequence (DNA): TGTGCCAGCAGCGTAGGACTAGCTTACACCGGGGAGCTGTTTTTT.